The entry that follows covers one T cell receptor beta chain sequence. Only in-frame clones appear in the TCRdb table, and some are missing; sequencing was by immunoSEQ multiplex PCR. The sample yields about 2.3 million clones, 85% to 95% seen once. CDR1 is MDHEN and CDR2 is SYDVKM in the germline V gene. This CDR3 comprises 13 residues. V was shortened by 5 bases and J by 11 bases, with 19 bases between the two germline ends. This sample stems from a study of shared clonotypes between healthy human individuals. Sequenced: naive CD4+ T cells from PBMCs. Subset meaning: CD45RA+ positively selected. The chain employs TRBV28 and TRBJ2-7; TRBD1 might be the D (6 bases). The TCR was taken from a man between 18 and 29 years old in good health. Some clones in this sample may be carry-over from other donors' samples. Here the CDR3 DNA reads TGTGCCAGCAGTCTGGTGGGGGCCCCCTGGGAGTACTTC. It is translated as CASSLVGAPWEYF. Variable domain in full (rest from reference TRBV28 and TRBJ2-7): DVKVTQSSRYLVKRTGEKVFLECVQDMDHENMFWYRQDPGLGLRLIYFSYDVKMKEKGDIPEGYSVSREKKERFSLILESASTNQTSMYLCASSLVGAPWEYFGPGTRLTVT.